This is a list of T cell receptor beta chains from one sample in a study of T cell responses to AZD1222 COVID-19 vaccine. Generated by immunoSEQ multiplex PCR, the TCRdb table keeps only in-frame clones and is missing some. The sample yields 150,000 to 160,000 clones, 87% seen once. The source was peripheral blood, collected 28 days after the second AZD1222 dose. The receptors stem from an adult who received the AZD1222 COVID-19 vaccine. The CDR3 runs from the conserved cysteine through the conserved F or W. The D gene is left open where the match is weak. Size is omitted from some rows. Given values are once, few, many or a class for expanded clones.

D gene	V gene	clone size	J gene	CDR3 DNA	CDR3 protein
TRBD2	TRBV5-1	NA	TRBJ2-7	TGCGCCAGCAGCTTGGAAGCGGGAGCCTCCGAGCAGTACTTC	CASSLEAGASEQYF
TRBD2	TRBV18	NA	TRBJ2-3	TGTGCCAGCTCACCAGGAGTCATTAGCGGGAGAACAGATACGCAGTATTTT	CASSPGVISGRTDTQYF
TRBD2	TRBV5-1	NA	TRBJ2-5	TGCGCCAGCAGCGTGGGTCTCGGGGGAGGGCAAGAGACCCAGTACTTC	CASSVGLGGGQETQYF
NA	TRBV6-5	NA	TRBJ2-1	TGTGCCAGCCGTTTGAGGGCCTACAATGAGCAGTTCTTC	CASRLRAYNEQFF
TRBD2	TRBV9	NA	TRBJ2-7	TGTGCCAGCAGCGTAGGTATAGGACTAGCGGGAGACGAGCAGTACTTC	CASSVGIGLAGDEQYF
TRBD2	TRBV5-1	NA	TRBJ2-1	TGCGCCAGCAGCCGGGGGACTAGCGGGAGGACTAATGAGCAGTTCTTC	CASSRGTSGRTNEQFF
NA	TRBV28	NA	TRBJ1-4	TGTGCCAGCAGTTTATCGGGGGGCGGAGGAGAAAAACTGTTTTTT	CASSLSGGGGEKLFF
NA	TRBV24-1	once	TRBJ2-1	TGTGCCACCAGTGGAGCCGGGGGGCAAAAAAATGAGCAGTTCTTC	CATSGAGGQKNEQFF
NA	TRBV2	NA	TRBJ2-3	TGTGCCAGCAGTGAAAGGTGGGCAGATACGCAGTATTTT	CASSERWADTQYF
TRBD2	TRBV2	NA	TRBJ2-2	TGTGCCAGCAGCATAGCGGGAGGGCCGGCCGGGGAGCTGTTTTTT	CASSIAGGPAGELFF
NA	TRBV2	NA	TRBJ1-2	TGTGCCAGCAGTGGGTCGGGGGGCGGTGGCTACACCTTC	CASSGSGGGGYTF